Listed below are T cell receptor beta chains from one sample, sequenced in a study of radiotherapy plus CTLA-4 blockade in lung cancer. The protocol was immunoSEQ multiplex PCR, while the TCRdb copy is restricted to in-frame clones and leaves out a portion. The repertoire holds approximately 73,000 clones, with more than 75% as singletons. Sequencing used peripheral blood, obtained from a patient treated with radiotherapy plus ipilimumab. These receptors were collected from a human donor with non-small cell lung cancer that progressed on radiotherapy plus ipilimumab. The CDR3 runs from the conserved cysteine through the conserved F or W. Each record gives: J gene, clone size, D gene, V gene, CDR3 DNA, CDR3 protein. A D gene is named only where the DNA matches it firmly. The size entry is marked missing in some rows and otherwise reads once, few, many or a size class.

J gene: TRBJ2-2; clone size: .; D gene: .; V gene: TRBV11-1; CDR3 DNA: TGTGCCAGCAGCTTAGGAAATCTGGGGGGCACCGGGGAGCTGTTTTTT; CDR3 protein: CASSLGNLGGTGELFF
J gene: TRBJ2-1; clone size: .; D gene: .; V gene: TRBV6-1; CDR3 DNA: TGTGCCAGCAGTGAATCTTGGACCTACAATGAGCAGTTCTTC; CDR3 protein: CASSESWTYNEQFF
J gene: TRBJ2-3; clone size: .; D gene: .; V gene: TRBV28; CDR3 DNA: TGTGCCAGCAGTGAACAGGTTCCTACTAGCACAGATACGCAGTATTTT; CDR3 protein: CASSEQVPTSTDTQYF
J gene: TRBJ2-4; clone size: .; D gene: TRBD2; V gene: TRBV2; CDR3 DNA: TGTGCCAGCAAAGGACTAGCGGGAGGTGTCTCCAAAAACATTCAGTACTTC; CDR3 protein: CASKGLAGGVSKNIQYF
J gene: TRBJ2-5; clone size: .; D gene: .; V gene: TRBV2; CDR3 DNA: TGTGCCAGCAGTGAAGCGCGTCTAGCAGAAGTGACCCAGTACTTC; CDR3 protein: CASSEARLAEVTQYF
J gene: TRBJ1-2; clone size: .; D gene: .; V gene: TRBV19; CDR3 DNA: TGTGCCAGTAGTCGAGGACTCAACACAGGAGCGTATGGCTACACCTTC; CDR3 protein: CASSRGLNTGAYGYTF
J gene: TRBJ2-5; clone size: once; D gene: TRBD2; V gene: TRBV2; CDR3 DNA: TGTGCCAGCAGTGGACGGATAGCGGGTTTAGTAGAGACCCAGTACTTC; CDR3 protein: CASSGRIAGLVETQYF
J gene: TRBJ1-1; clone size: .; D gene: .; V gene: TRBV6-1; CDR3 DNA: TGTGCCAGCCGACCGGAAGGGATTACTGAAGCTTTCTTT; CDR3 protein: CASRPEGITEAFF
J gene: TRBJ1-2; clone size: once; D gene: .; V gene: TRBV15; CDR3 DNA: TGTGCCACCAGCAGCGGCCGAAGTGACAGTCACACCTTC; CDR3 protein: CATSSGRSDSHTF
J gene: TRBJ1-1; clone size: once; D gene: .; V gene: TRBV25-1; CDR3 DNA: TGTGCCAGCAGCCAATACAAAGAGGCTTTCTTT; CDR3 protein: CASSQYKEAFF
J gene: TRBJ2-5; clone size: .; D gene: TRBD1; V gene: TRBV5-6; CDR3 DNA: TGTGCCAGCAGCGAACTGGACAGGTGGCAAGAGACCCAGTACTTC; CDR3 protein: CASSELDRWQETQYF
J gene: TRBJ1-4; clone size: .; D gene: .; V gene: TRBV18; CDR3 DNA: TGTGCCAGCTCAGGTGGGGCAGAAAAACTGTTTTTT; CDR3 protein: CASSGGAEKLFF
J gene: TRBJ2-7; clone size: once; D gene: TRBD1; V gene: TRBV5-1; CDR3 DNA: TGCGCCAGCAGGTTGGGACAGGGGTACGAGCAGTACTTC; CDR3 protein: CASRLGQGYEQYF
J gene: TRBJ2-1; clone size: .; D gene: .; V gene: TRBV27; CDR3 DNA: TGTGCCAGCAGTTTAAATGGGATAGGCTACAATGAGCAGTTCTTC; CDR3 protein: CASSLNGIGYNEQFF
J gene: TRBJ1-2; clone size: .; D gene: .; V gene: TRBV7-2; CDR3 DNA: TGTGCCAGCAGCCGCCGGGATGCCTCTAACTATGGCTACACCTTC; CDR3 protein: CASSRRDASNYGYTF
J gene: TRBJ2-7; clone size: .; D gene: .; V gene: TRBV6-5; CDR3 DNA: TGTGCCAGCAGTTACGGTCCTAACGAGCAGTACTTC; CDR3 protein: CASSYGPNEQYF
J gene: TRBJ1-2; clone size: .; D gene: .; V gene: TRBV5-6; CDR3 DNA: TGTGCCAGCAGCTTCAGAGGGGTCCCCTATGGCTACACCTTC; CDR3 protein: CASSFRGVPYGYTF
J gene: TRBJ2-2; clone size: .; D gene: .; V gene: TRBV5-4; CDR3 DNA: TGTGCCAGCAGAGACAGGAACACCGGGGAGCTGTTTTTT; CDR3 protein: CASRDRNTGELFF
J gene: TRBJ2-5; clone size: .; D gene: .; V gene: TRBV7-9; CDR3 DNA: TGTGCCAGCAGCTTGGGCGGACAAGAGACCCAGTACTTC; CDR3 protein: CASSLGGQETQYF
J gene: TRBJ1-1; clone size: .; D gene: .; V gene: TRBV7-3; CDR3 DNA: TGTGCCAGCAGCTTAAGAGGTGGGGGGAGGTTTACTGAAGCTTTCTTT; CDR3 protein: CASSLRGGGRFTEAFF
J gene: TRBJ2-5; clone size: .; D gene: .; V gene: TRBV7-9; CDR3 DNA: TGTGCCAGCCGATCCATCGGGATCGCTAAAGAGACCCAGTACTTC; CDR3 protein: CASRSIGIAKETQYF
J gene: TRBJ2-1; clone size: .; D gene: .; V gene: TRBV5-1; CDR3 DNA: TGCGCCAGCTCGCCAGGGCAGGGCTCCTACAATGAGCAGTTCTTC; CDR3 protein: CASSPGQGSYNEQFF
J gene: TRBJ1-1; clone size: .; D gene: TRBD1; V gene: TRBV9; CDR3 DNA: TGTGCCAGCAGCCCACGGACAGGGGGCGGTGAAGCTTTCTTT; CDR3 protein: CASSPRTGGGEAFF
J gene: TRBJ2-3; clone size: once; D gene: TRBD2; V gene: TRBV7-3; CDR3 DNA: TGTGCCAGCAGCCATAGCGGGACTAGCACAGATACGCAGTATTTT; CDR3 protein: CASSHSGTSTDTQYF
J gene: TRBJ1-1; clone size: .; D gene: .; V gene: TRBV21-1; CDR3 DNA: TGTGCCAGCAGCAAAGAGCAGGGGCTTGCGATGAACACTGAAGCTTTCTTT; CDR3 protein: CASSKEQGLAMNTEAFF
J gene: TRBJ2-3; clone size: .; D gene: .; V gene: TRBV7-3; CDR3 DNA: TGTGCCAGCAGCTTAACTAAGAGAGATACGCAGTATTTT; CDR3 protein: CASSLTKRDTQYF
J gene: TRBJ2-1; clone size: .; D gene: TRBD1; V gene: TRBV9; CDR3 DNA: TGTGCCAGCAGCACTCCGACAGGGGGGAAGTTCTTC; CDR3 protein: CASSTPTGGKFF
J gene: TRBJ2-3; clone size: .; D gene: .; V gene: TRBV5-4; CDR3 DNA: TGTGCCAGCAGCTCCCCCCGACTAGACCTAAGCACAGATACGCAGTATTTT; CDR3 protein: CASSSPRLDLSTDTQYF
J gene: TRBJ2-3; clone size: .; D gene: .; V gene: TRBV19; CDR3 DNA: TGTGCCAGTAGTATTCTCCGAGGGACGCAGTATTTT; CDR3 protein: CASSILRGTQYF
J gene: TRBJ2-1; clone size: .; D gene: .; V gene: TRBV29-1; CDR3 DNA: TGCAGCGTTGAATCACAGTACAATGAGCAGTTCTTC; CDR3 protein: CSVESQYNEQFF
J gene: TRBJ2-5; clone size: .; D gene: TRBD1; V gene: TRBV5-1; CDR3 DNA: TGCGCCAGCAGCTTCAGGGGGCGCGGGGAGACCCAGTACTTC; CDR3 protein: CASSFRGRGETQYF
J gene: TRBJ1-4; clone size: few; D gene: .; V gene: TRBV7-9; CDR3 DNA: TGTGCCAGCAGCCGTAGGGAACAGGGTGGTTCAACTAATGAAAAACTGTTTTTT; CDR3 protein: CASSRREQGGSTNEKLFF
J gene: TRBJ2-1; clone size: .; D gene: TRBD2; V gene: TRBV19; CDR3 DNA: TGTGCCAGTAGGACCGGCGGGAGGATGGATGAGCAGTTCTTC; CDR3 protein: CASRTGGRMDEQFF
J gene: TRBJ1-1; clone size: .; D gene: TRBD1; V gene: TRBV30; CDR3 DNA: TGTGCCTGGGGTACGGTTGGGACAGGGGGCACTGAAGCTTTCTTT; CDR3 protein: CAWGTVGTGGTEAFF
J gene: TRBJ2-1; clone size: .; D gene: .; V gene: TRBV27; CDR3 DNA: TGTGCCAGCAGTTTTCGCTATGAGCAGTTCTTC; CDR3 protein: CASSFRYEQFF
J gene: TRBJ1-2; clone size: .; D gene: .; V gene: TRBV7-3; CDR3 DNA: TGTGCCAGCAGCCCTTCGGGACTCAACTATGGCTACACCTTC; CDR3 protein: CASSPSGLNYGYTF
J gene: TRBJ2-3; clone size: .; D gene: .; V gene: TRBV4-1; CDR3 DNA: TGCGCCAGCAGCCAAGATGCGGCAGAAACAGATACGCAGTATTTT; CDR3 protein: CASSQDAAETDTQYF
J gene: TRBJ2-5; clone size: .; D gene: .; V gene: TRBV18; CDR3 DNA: TGTGCCAGCTCACCTTGGGGTGGCGAGACCCAGTACTTC; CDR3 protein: CASSPWGGETQYF
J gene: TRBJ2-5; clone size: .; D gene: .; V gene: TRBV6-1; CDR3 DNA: TGTGCCAGCAGTGAGATCGGGGCAGGGGAGACCCAGTACTTC; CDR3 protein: CASSEIGAGETQYF
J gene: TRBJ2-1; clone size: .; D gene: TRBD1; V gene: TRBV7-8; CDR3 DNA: TGTGCCAGCCTCGGACAGGGGGGTGAGCAGTTCTTC; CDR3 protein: CASLGQGGEQFF
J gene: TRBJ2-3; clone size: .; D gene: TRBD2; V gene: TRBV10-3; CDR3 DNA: TGTGCCATCAGTGAGTCGTTACTAGCGGGAAGCACAGATACGCAGTATTTT; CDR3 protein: CAISESLLAGSTDTQYF
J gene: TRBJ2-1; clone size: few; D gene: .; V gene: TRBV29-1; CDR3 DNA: TGCAGCGTTGAAGGCCGGCGGGAGCAGTTCTTC; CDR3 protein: CSVEGRREQFF
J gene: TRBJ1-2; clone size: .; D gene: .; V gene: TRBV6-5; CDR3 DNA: TGTGCCAGCAGTTATCGGCCAGACCATGGCTACACCTTC; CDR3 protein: CASSYRPDHGYTF
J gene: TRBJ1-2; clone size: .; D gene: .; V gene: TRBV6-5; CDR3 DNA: TGTGCCAGCAGTTACAGGGTTTGGGATGGCTACACCTTC; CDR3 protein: CASSYRVWDGYTF